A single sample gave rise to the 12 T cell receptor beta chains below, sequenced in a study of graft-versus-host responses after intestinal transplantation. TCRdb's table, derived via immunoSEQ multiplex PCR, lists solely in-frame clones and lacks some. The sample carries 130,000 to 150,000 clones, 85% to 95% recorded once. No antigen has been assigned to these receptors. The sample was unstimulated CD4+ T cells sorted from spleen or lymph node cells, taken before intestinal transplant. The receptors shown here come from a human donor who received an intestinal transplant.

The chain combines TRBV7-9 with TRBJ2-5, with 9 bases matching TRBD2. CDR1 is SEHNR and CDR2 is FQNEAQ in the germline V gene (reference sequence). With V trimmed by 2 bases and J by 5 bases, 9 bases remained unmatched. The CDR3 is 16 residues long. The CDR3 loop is CASSLRGLAREETQYF. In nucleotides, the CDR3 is TGTGCCAGCAGCTTAAGGGGACTAGCCCGGGAGGAGACCCAGTACTTC. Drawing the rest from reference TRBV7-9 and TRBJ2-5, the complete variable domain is DTGVSQNPRHKITKRGQNVTFRCDPISEHNRLYWYRQTLGQGPEFLTYFQNEAQLEKSRLLSDRFSAERPKGSFSTLEIQRTEQGDSAMYLCASSLRGLAREETQYFGPGTRLLVL.

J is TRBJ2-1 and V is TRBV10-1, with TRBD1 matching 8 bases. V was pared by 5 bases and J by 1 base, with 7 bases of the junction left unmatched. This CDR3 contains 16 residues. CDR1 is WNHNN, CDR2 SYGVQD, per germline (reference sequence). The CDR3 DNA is TGCGCCAGCAGTACGAGGACAGGGCCGTCCTACAATGAGCAGTTCTTC. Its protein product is CASSTRTGPSYNEQFF.

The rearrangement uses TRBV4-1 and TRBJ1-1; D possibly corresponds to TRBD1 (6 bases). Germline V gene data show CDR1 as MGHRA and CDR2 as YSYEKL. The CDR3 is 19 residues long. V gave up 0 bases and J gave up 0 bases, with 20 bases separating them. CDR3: CASSQDNSLIDRLNTEAFF. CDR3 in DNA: TGCGCCAGCAGCCAAGATAACAGCCTTATCGACAGGTTGAACACTGAAGCTTTCTTT.

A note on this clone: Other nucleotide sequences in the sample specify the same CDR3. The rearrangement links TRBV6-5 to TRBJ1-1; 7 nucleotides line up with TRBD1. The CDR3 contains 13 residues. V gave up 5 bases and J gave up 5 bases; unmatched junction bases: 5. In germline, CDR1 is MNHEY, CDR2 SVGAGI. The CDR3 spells CASSKDRNTEAFF. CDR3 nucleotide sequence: TGTGCCAGCAGTAAGGACAGGAATACTGAAGCTTTCTTT.

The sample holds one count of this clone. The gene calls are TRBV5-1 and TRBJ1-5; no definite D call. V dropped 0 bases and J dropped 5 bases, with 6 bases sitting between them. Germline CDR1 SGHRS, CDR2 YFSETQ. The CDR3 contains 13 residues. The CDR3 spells CASSLGSDQPQHF. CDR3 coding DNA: TGCGCCAGCAGCTTGGGATCGGATCAGCCCCAGCATTTT. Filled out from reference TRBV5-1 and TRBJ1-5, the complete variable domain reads KAGVTQTPRYLIKTRGQQVTLSCSPISGHRSVSWYQQTPGQGLQFLFEYFSETQRNKGNFPGRFSGRQFSNSRSEMNVSTLELGDSALYLCASSLGSDQPQHFGDGTRLSIL.

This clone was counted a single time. This CDR3 reads CASSLGGVRDTQYF. The CDR3 DNA reads as TGCGCCAGCAGCCTAGGAGGGGTGCGGGATACGCAGTATTTT. The chain carries TRBV5-1 and TRBJ2-3; weak D call: TRBD2 (6 bases). V gave up 4 bases and J gave up 6 bases, with 15 bases separating them. Germline CDR1 reads SGHRS; CDR2 reads YFSETQ. This CDR3 is 14 amino acids long.

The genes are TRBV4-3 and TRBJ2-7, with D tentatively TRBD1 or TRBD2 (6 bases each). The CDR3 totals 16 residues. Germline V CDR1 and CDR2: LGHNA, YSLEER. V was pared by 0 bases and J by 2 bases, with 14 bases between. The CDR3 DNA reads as TGCGCCAGCAGCCAAGATCTTCCGGGGGCAGCCTACGAGCAGTACTTC. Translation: CASSQDLPGAAYEQYF.

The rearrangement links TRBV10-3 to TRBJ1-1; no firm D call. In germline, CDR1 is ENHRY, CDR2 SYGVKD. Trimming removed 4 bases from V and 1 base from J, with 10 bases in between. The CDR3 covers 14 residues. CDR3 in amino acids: CAISGRAGNTEAFF. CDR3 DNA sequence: TGTGCCATCAGTGGAAGGGCAGGGAACACTGAAGCTTTCTTT.

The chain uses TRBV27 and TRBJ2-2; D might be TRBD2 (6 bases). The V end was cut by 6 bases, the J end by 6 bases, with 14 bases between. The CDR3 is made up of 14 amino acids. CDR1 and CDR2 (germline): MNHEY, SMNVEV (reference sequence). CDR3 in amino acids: CASSRPGVSGELFF. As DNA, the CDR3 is TGTGCCAGCAGCCGCCCGGGGGTCTCCGGGGAGCTGTTTTTT.

This CDR3 is CASSAIGTTGELFF. The CDR3, as DNA: TGTGCCAGCAGCGCGATCGGGACTACCGGGGAGCTGTTTTTT. The chain employs TRBV11-2 and TRBJ2-2; D is possibly TRBD2 (6 bases). This CDR3 has 14 residues. Trimming stripped 5 bases from V and 5 bases from J, with 12 bases between. The germline CDR1 and CDR2 sequences are SGHAT and FQNNGV. The entire variable domain, with the rest obtained from reference TRBV11-2 and TRBJ2-2, is as follows: EAGVAQSPRYKIIEKRQSVAFWCNPISGHATLYWYQQILGQGPKLLIQFQNNGVVDDSQLPKDRFSAERLKGVDSTLKIQPAKLEDSAVYLCASSAIGTTGELFFGEGSRLTVL.

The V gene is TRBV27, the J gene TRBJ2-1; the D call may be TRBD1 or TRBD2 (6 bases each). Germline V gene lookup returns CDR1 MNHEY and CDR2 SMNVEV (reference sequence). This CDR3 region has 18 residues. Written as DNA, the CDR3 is TGTCCTCGGTCATACAGGGAGCTAGCGACCATCAGGTTCCATGAGCAGTTCTTC. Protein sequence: CPRSYRELATIRFHEQFF.

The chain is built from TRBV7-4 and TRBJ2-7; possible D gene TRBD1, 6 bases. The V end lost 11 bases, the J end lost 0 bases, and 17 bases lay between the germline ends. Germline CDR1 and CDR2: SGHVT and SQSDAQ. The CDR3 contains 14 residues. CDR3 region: CAPQPGESSYEQYF. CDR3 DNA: TGTGCCCCCCAACCAGGGGAAAGCTCCTACGAGCAGTACTTC. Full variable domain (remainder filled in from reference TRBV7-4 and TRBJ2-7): GAGVSQSPRYKVAKRGRDVALRCDSISGHVTLYWYRQTLGQGSEVLTYSQSDAQRDKSGRPSGRFSAERPERSVSTLKIQRTEQGDSAVYLCAPQPGESSYEQYFGPGTRLTVT.